The T cell receptor (beta chain) described here comes from a study of shared T cell receptors in the human thymus. This CDR3 spans 15 amino acids. Germline CDR1 reads SSHAT; CDR2 reads FNYEAQ (reference sequence). Trimming stripped 2 bases from V and 5 bases from J, with 14 bases between. Clones were read by immunoSEQ multiplex PCR, and TCRdb kept only the in-frame ones, dropping some. The top ten hold approximately 0.011% of the sample, which has fewer than 700,000 clones, approximately 87% seen once. These same records also appear under a second study, on human thymus T cells.

Sequenced input: thymocytes. The sequence was collected from a boy in the first two years of life with a congenital heart defect. This rearrangement joins TRBV7-7 to TRBJ2-3; D may be TRBD2 (5 bases). CDR3: CASSLSDRGVDTQYF. In nucleotides, the CDR3 is TGTGCCAGCAGCTTAAGCGATCGGGGAGTAGATACGCAGTATTTT.